This T cell receptor (beta chain) originates from a study of T cells in Graves' hyperthyroidism and ophthalmopathy. Study-level findings and limits: Within blood appeared most thyroid clonotypes that had expanded above 0.001.

Concerning this clonotype itself: The antigen is not known. This may stem from a read error, because a much larger clone lies one nucleotide away. This likely comes from a read error, as the CDR3 has no conserved phenylalanine or tryptophan at its end.

V was pared by 5 bases and J by 4 bases, with 6 bases of the junction left unmatched. Germline V CDR1 and CDR2: KGHDR, SFDVKD. CDR3 length equals 15 residues. RNA transcripts served as the template for amplifying TCR beta CDR3 regions. The TCR CDR3 first-round RT-PCR relied on the HTBI primer set. TCRdb called the multiplex PCR reads again in MiXCR, with one record for every CDR3 protein. The sample holds a few hundred thousand distinct CDR3 sequences, less than 20% seen once. The chain recombines TRBV24-1 with TRBJ2-2; 7 bases align to TRBD1. Material for sequencing was blood. The clonotype originates from a woman aged 25 to 39 with Graves' hyperthyroidism. CDR3 in amino acids: CATSAPTGSTGELFL. CDR3 in DNA: TGTGCCACCAGTGCCCCGACAGGGTCCACCGGGGAGCTGTTTCTT.